These T cell receptor beta chains were read from a single sample in a study of identical twins. TCRdb reprocessed the 5' RACE reads via MiXCR and lists one record per CDR3 protein. The table shows 400,000 to 550,000 distinct CDR3 sequences, with 14% occurring only once. This same sample was also part of a study on yellow fever vaccine responses in identical twins.

The source material was CD4+ T cells sorted from blood. Receptor source: a woman between 18 and 29 years old in good health. Both conserved end residues are part of each CDR3. D genes are given only for firm matches. Clone size appears in some rows only: once, few, many, or a class for an expanded clone.

TGTGCCAGCAGCCGGGACAGGCCTCCCTACGAGCAGTACTTC,CASSRDRPPYEQYF,NA,TRBV2,TRBJ2-7,TRBD1
TGCGCCAGCAGCTCCGGACGGGGGGGGGAGACCCAGTACTTC,CASSSGRGGETQYF,few,TRBV5-1,TRBJ2-5,TRBD2
TGTGCCAGCAGTATGAGGGCAGGAGAACAGACCCAGTACTTC,CASSMRAGEQTQYF,few,TRBV2,TRBJ2-5,NA
TGTGCCAGCGGACGCGGGAAGAACACTGAAGCTTTCTTT,CASGRGKNTEAFF,once,TRBV6-5,TRBJ1-1,NA
TGCAGCGTTGCCAGCACAGATACGCAGTATTTT,CSVASTDTQYF,NA,TRBV29-1,TRBJ2-3,NA
TGTGCCTGGAGTCCTAACACCGGGGAGCTGTTTTTT,CAWSPNTGELFF,NA,TRBV30,TRBJ2-2,NA
TGTGCCAGCACCCACGGAGGCGGGGAGCAGTTCTTC,CASTHGGGEQFF,NA,TRBV7-2,TRBJ2-1,NA
TGTGCCAGCAGGACACTAGGACAGACCTACGAGCAGTACTTC,CASRTLGQTYEQYF,NA,TRBV6-2/TRBV6-3,TRBJ2-7,NA
TGCAGTGCCTCGGTGCTAGCGGGAGATACGCAGTATTTT,CSASVLAGDTQYF,NA,TRBV20-1,TRBJ2-3,TRBD2
TGTGCCAGCTATCCGGGACAGGGGTACGAGCAGTACTTC,CASYPGQGYEQYF,NA,TRBV18,TRBJ2-7,TRBD1
TGTGCCAGCAGCTATTCGGCAGCTAACACCGGGGAGCTGTTTTTT,CASSYSAANTGELFF,NA,TRBV7-3,TRBJ2-2,NA
TGTGCCAGCAGCTTGTTCTCTGCTAGCGGGTCCAATGAGCAGTTCTTC,CASSLFSASGSNEQFF,many,TRBV5-6,TRBJ2-1,TRBD2
TGTGCCAGCAGCCAAGATCCCCGTCACACCGGGACTAGATCCTACGAGCAGTACTTC,CASSQDPRHTGTRSYEQYF,few,TRBV14,TRBJ2-7,TRBD2
TGCGCCAGCAGCTTGGCCGGGACTAGCGGGGGGGCGAATACGCAGTATTTT,CASSLAGTSGGANTQYF,NA,TRBV5-1,TRBJ2-3,TRBD2
TGCGCCAGCAGCTCCCCGGGACAGGGTGTGGTCGGGGAGCTGTTTTTT,CASSSPGQGVVGELFF,NA,TRBV5-1,TRBJ2-2,TRBD1
TGTGCCAGCAGCCTTGCCGGGAGGCTAGCAAACACCGGGGAGCTGTTTTTT,CASSLAGRLANTGELFF,many,TRBV3-1,TRBJ2-2,TRBD2
TGCGCCAGCAGCCTCGGGGGGGGGATGAAGGAGACCCAGTACTTC,CASSLGGGMKETQYF,many,TRBV4-3,TRBJ2-5,TRBD2